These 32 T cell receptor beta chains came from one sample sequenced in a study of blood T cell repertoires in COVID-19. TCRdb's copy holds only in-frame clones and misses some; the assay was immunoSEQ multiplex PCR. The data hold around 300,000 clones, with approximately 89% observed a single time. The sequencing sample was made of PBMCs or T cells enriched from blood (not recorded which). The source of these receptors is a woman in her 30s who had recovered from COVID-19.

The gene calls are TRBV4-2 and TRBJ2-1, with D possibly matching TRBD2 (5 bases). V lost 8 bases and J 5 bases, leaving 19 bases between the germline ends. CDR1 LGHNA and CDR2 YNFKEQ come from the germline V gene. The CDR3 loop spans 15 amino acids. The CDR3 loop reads CASALDRAGHNEQFF. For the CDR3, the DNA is TGTGCCAGCGCCCTGGACCGCGCGGGCCACAATGAGCAGTTCTTC.

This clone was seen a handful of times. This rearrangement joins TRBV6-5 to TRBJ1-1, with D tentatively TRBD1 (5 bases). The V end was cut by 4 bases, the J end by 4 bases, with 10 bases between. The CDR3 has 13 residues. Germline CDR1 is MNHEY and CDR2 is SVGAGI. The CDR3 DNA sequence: TGTGCCAGCAGTTCTCAGGGAAGCACTGAAGCTTTCTTT. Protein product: CASSSQGSTEAFF.

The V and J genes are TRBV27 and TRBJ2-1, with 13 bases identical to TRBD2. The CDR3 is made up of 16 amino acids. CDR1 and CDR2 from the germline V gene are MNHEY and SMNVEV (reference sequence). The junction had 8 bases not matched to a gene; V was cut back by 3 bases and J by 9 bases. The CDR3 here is CASSLPLAGGPGEQFF. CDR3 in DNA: TGTGCCAGCAGTTTGCCACTAGCGGGGGGGCCGGGTGAGCAGTTCTTC.

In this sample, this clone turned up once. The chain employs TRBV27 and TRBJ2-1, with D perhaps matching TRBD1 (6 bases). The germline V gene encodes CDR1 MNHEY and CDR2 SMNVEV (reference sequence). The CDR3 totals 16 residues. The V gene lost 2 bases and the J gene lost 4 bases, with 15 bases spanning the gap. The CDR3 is CASSLNPWDIYNEQFF. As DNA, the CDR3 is TGTGCCAGCAGTTTAAACCCCTGGGACATTTACAATGAGCAGTTCTTC.

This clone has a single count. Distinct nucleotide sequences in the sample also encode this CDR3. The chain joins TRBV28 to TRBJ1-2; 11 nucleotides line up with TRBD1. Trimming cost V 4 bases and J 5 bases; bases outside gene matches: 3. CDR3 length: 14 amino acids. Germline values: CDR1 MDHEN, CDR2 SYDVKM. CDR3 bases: TGTGCCAGCAGTTCGGGACAGGGGGGTTATGGCTACACCTTC. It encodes CASSSGQGGYGYTF.

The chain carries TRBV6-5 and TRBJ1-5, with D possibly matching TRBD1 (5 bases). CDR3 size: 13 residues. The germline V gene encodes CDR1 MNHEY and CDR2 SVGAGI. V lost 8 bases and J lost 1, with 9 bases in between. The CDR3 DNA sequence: TGTGCCAGCTGCAGGACAAGCAATCAGCCCCAGCATTTT. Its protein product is CASCRTSNQPQHF.

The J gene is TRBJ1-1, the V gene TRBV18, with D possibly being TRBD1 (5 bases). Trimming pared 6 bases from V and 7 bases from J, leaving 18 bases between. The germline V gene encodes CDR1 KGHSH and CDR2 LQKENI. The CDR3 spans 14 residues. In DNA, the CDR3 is TGTGCCAGCTCGAACGCCGGCAGGGTCCATGAAGCTTTCTTT. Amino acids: CASSNAGRVHEAFF.

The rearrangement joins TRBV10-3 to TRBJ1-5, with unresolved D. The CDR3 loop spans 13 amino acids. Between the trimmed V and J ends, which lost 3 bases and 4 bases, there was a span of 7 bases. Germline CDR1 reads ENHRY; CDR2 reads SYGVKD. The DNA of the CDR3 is TGTGCCATCAGTGAAGAGGAGAATCAGCCCCAGCATTTT. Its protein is CAISEEENQPQHF.

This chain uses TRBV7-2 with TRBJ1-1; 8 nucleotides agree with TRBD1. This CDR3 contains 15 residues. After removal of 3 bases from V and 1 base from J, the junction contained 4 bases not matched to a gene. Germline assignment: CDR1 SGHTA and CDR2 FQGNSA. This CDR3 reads CASSFDRGGNTEAFF. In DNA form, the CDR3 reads TGTGCCAGCAGCTTTGACAGGGGAGGGAACACTGAAGCTTTCTTT.

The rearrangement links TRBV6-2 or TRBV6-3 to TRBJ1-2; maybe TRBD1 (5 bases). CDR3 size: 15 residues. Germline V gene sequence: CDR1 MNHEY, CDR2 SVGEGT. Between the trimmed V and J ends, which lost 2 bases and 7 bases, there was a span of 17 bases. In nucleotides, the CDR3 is TGTGCCAGCAGTTACGACACAGGTCAGATTAGTGGCTACACCTTC. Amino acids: CASSYDTGQISGYTF.

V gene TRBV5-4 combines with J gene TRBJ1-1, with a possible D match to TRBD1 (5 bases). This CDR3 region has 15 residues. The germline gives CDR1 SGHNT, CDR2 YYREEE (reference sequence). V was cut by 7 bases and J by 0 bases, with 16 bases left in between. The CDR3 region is CASLRGEGLNTEAFF. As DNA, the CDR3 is TGTGCCAGCCTCCGAGGGGAGGGCCTGAACACTGAAGCTTTCTTT.

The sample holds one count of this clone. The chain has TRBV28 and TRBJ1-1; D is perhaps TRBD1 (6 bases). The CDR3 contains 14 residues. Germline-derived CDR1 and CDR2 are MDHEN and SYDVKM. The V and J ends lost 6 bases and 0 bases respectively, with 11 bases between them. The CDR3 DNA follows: TGTGCCAGCAGGGGGGCGGAAATGAACACTGAAGCTTTCTTT. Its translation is CASRGAEMNTEAFF.

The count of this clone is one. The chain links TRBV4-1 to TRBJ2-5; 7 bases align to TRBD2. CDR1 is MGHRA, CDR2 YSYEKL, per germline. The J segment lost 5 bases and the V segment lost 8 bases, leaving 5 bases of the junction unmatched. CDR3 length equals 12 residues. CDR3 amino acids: CASAKAGETQYF. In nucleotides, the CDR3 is TGCGCCAGCGCCAAAGCGGGGGAGACCCAGTACTTC.

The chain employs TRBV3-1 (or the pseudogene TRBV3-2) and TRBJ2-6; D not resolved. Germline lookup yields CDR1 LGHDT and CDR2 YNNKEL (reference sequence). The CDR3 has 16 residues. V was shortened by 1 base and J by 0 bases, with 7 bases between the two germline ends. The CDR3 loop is CASSQGSDSGANVLTF. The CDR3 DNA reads TGTGCCAGCAGCCAAGGGAGTGACTCTGGGGCCAACGTCCTGACTTTC.

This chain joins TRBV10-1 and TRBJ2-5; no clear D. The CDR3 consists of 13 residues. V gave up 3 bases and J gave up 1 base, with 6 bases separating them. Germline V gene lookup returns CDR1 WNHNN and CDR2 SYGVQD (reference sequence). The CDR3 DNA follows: TGCGCCAGCAGTGACACGGTCCAAGAGACCCAGTACTTC. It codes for CASSDTVQETQYF.

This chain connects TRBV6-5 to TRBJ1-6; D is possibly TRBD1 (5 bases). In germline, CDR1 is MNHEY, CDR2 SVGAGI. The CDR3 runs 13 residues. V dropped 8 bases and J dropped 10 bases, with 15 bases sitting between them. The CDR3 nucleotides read TGTGCCAGCGGGACCGGGAGGGGATCACCCCTCCACTTT. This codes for CASGTGRGSPLHF.

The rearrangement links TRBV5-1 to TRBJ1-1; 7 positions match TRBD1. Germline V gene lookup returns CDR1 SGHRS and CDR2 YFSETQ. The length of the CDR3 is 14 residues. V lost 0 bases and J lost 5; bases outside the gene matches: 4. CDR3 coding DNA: TGCGCCAGCAGCTTGGCAGGGGGTCGAACTGAAGCTTTCTTT. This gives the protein CASSLAGGRTEAFF.

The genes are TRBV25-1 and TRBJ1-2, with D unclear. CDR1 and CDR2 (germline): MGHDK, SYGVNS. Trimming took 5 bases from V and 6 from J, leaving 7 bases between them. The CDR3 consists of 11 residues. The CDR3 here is CASSFINGYTF. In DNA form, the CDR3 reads TGTGCCAGCAGTTTCATCAATGGCTACACCTTC.

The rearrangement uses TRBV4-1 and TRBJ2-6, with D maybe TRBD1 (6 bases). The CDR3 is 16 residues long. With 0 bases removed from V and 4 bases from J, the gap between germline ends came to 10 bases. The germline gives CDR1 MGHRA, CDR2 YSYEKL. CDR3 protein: CASSQDLGAGANVLTF. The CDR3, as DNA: TGCGCCAGCAGCCAAGATCTGGGGGCGGGGGCCAACGTCCTGACTTTC.

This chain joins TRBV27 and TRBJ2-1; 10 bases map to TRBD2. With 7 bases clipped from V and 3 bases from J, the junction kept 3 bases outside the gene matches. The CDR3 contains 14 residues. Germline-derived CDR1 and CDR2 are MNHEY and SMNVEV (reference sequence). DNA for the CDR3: TGTGCCAGCAAGGTAGCGGGGGGCTACAATGAGCAGTTCTTC. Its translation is CASKVAGGYNEQFF.

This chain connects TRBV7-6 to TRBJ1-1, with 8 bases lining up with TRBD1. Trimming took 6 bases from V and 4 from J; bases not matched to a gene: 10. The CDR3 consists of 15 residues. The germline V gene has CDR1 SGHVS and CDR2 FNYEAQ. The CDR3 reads CASSPSSGGSTEAFF. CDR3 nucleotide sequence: TGTGCCAGCAGTCCTTCGTCAGGGGGCTCCACTGAAGCTTTCTTT.

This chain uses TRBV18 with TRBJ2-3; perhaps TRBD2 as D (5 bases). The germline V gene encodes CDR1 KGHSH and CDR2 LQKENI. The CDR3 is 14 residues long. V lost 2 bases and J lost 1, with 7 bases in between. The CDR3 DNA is TGTGCCAGCTCACCAGTCGGGGGCACAGATACGCAGTATTTT. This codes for CASSPVGGTDTQYF.

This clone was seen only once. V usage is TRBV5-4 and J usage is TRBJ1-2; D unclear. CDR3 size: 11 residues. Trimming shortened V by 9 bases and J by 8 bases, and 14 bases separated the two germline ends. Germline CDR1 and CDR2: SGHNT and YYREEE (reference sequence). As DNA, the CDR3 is TGTGCCACAGGACTCGGGGAAGGCTACACCTTC. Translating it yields CATGLGEGYTF.

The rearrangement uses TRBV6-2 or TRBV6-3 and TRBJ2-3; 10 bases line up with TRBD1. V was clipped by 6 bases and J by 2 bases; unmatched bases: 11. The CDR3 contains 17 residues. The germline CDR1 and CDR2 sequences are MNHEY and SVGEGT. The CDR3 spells CASSFRDRGRNTDTQYF. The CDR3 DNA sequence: TGTGCCAGCAGCTTCCGGGACAGGGGACGTAACACAGATACGCAGTATTTT.

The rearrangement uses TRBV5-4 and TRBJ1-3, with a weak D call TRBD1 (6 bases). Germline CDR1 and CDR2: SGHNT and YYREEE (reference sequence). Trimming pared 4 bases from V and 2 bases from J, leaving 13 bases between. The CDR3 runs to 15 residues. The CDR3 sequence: CASSTDSEPGNTIYF. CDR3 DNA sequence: TGTGCCAGCAGCACGGACAGTGAGCCTGGAAACACCATATATTTT.

The CDR3, as DNA: TGCGCCAGCAGCTTGGTCTACCGGGATCAGCCCCAGCATTTT. Its protein is CASSLVYRDQPQHF. The chain has TRBV5-1 and TRBJ1-5, with no clear D. V was clipped by 0 bases and J by 5 bases, with 9 bases between them. Germline-derived CDR1 and CDR2 are SGHRS and YFSETQ. The CDR3 sequence is 14 residues long.

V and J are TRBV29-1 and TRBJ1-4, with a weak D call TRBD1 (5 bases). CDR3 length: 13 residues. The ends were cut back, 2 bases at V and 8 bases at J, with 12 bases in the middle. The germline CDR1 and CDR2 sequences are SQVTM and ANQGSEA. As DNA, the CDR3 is TGCAGCGTTGAACCGCCAGGGAAGGAAAAACTGTTTTTT. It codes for CSVEPPGKEKLFF.

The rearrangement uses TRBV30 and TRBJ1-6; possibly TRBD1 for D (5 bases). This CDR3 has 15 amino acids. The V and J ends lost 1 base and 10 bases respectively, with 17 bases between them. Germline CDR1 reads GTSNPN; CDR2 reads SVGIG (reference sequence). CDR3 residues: CAWSETTRVGSPLHF. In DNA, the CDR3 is TGTGCCTGGAGTGAAACTACCAGGGTTGGGTCACCCCTCCACTTT.

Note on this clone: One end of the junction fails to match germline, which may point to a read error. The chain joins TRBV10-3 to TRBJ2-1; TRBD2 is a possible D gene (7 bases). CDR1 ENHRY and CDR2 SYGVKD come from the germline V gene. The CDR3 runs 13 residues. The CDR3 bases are TGTGCGATCAGAGGGGGGGACTACAATGAGCAGTTCTTC. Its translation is CAIRGGDYNEQFF.

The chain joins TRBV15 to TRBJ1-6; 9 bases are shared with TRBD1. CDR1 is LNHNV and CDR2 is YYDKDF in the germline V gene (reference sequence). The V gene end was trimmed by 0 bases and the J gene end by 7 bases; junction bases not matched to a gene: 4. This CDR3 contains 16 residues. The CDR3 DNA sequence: TGTGCCACCAGCAGAGAGGGCGGGACAGGGAATTCACCCCTCCACTTT. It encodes CATSREGGTGNSPLHF.

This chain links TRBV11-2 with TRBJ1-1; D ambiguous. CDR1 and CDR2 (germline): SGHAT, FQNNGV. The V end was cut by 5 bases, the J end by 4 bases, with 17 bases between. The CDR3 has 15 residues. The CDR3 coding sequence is TGTGCCAGCAGCCTCGGTACCGCGGGGATCACTGAAGCTTTCTTT. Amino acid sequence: CASSLGTAGITEAFF.

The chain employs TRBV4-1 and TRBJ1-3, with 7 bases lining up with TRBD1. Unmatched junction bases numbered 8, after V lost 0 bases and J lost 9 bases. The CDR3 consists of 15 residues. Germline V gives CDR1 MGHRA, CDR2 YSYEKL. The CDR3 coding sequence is TGCGCCAGCAGCCAAGAGGGGACAGCCCGGGGCACCATATATTTT. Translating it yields CASSQEGTARGTIYF.